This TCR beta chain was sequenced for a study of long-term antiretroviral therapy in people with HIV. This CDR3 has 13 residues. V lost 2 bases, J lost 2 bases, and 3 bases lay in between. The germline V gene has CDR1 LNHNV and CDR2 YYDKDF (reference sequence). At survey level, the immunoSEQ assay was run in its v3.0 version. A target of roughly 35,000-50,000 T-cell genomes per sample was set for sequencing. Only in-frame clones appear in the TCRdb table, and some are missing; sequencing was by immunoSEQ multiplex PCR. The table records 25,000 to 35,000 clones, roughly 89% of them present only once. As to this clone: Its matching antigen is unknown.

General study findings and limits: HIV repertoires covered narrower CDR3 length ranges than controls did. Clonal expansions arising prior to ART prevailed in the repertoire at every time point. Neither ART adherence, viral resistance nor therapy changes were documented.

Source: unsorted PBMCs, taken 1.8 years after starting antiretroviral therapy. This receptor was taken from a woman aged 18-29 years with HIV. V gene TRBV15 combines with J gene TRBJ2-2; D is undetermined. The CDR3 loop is CATSRTNTGELFF. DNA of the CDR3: TGTGCCACCAGCAGAACTAACACCGGGGAGCTGTTTTTT.